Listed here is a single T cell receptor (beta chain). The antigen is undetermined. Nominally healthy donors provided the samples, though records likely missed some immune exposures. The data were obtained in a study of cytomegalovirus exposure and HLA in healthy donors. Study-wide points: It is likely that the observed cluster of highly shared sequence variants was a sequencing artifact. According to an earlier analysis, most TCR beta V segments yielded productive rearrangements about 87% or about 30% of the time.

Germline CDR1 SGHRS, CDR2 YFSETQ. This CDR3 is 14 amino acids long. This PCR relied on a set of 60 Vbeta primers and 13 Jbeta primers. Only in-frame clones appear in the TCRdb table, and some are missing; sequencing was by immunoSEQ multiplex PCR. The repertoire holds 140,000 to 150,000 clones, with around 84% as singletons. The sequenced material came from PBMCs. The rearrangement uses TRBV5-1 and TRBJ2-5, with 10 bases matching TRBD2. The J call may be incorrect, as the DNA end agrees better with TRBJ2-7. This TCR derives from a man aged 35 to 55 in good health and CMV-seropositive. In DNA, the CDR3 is TGCGCCAGCAGCCAGGGGACTAGCGACAGCGAGCAGTACTTC. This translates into CASSQGTSDSEQYF.